Listed below are T cell receptor beta chains from one sample, sequenced in a study of T cell repertoires in cytomegalovirus infection. MiXCR, run by TCRdb on the reads, gives a single entry per CDR3 protein. In the table there are about 55,000 distinct CDR3 sequences, 20% of which are singletons. The antigens for these receptors are not known. Sequencing used CD8+ T cells from cultured PBMCs, obtained from culture after CMV antigen stimulation. The receptors were sampled from a human donor in good health (CMV status not recorded). Some clones in this sample may be carry-over from other donors' samples. The CDR3 runs from the conserved cysteine through the conserved F or W. A D gene is named only where the DNA matches it firmly. Not every row has a clone size; where given, it reads once, few, many or a size class.

V gene	D gene	clone size	CDR3 length	J gene	CDR3 protein	CDR3 DNA
TRBV7-6	.	.	19	TRBJ2-4	CASSVTGTPSTLAKNIQYF	TGTGCCAGCAGCGTAACCGGGACTCCTTCGACGCTAGCCAAAAACATTCAGTACTTC
TRBV11-2	.	.	12	TRBJ2-1	CASSPGGNEQFF	TGTGCCAGCAGCCCCGGAGGCAATGAGCAGTTCTTC
TRBV27	.	.	14	TRBJ1-6	CASSLGNRNSPLHF	TGTGCCAGCAGTTTAGGAAACAGAAATTCACCCCTCCACTTT
TRBV6-2/TRBV6-3	TRBD2	.	16	TRBJ2-1	CASSYSTSGRNSPQFF	TGTGCCAGCAGTTATTCGACTAGCGGGAGGAATTCTCCGCAGTTCTTC
TRBV7-2	TRBD2	few	15	TRBJ2-5	CASTPGEAGGETQYF	TGTGCCAGCACCCCGGGTGAAGCGGGGGGGGAGACCCAGTACTTC
TRBV27	.	few	14	TRBJ1-1	CASSLSGGSTEAFF	TGTGCCAGCAGTTTATCTGGGGGGAGCACTGAAGCTTTCTTT
TRBV27	.	few	14	TRBJ2-1	CASSLLDFGGEQFF	TGTGCCAGCAGTTTATTGGACTTTGGAGGTGAGCAGTTCTTC
TRBV7-2	.	few	18	TRBJ1-6	CASSLAVPRASYNSPLHF	TGTGCCAGCAGCTTAGCCGTCCCCAGAGCGTCCTATAATTCACCCCTCCACTTT
TRBV19	.	few	15	TRBJ2-1	CASSMRGISYNEQFF	TGTGCCAGTAGTATGAGGGGGATTTCCTACAATGAGCAGTTCTTC
TRBV7-2	TRBD1	few	15	TRBJ2-7	CASSLKGADAYEQYF	TGTGCCAGCAGCCTGAAGGGGGCGGATGCCTACGAGCAGTACTTC
TRBV7-2	TRBD2	.	14	TRBJ2-1	CASSWTSGRPEQFF	TGTGCCAGCAGCTGGACTAGCGGGAGGCCCGAGCAGTTCTTC
TRBV19	.	.	14	TRBJ2-1	CASSTDSPYNEQFF	TGTGCCAGTAGTACGGACAGCCCCTACAATGAGCAGTTCTTC
TRBV7-9	.	few	13	TRBJ2-7	CASSSFKSYEQYF	TGTGCCAGCAGCTCTTTTAAGTCCTACGAGCAGTACTTC
TRBV9	.	few	12	TRBJ2-3	CASSLSADTQYF	TGTGCCAGCAGCCTCTCCGCAGATACGCAGTATTTT
TRBV12-3/TRBV12-4	TRBD2	many	21	TRBJ2-1	CASSRGPTVRTSGSRNNEQFF	TGTGCCAGCAGCCGGGGGCCTACAGTCAGGACTAGCGGGAGCAGGAACAATGAGCAGTTCTTC
TRBV12-3/TRBV12-4	.	.	19	TRBJ2-5	CASSSGTLGLGEGEETQYF	TGTGCCAGCAGCTCCGGGACTTTGGGCCTCGGGGAGGGGGAAGAGACCCAGTACTTC
TRBV11-2	.	.	16	TRBJ1-1	CASSFLGGGRDTEAFF	TGTGCCAGCAGCTTCCTTGGGGGGGGTAGGGACACTGAAGCTTTCTTT
TRBV7-9	TRBD2	few	15	TRBJ2-7	CASSKPSGDPYEQYF	TGTGCCAGCAGCAAACCCAGCGGGGACCCCTACGAGCAGTACTTC
TRBV5-5	.	few	15	TRBJ2-7	CASSPVRRWGYEQYF	TGTGCCAGCAGTCCGGTGCGGAGATGGGGCTACGAGCAGTACTTC
TRBV7-2	.	.	15	TRBJ2-1	CASSLVGARYNEQFF	TGTGCCAGCAGCTTAGTGGGAGCAAGGTACAATGAGCAGTTCTTC
TRBV7-2	.	.	15	TRBJ2-7	CASSLGVYGSYEQYF	TGTGCCAGCAGCTTAGGAGTTTACGGATCCTACGAGCAGTACTTC
TRBV7-8	TRBD2	many	19	TRBJ2-3	CASSYSRASGRLIIDTQYF	TGTGCCAGCAGCTACTCGAGGGCTAGCGGGAGGTTGATAATAGATACGCAGTATTTT
TRBV2	TRBD2	few	15	TRBJ2-7	CASSSSGTGRDEQYF	TGTGCCAGCAGTAGTAGCGGGACGGGAAGGGACGAGCAGTACTTC
TRBV23-1	.	few	14	TRBJ1-5	CASTHLRRTEPQHF	TGCGCCAGCACGCATCTCAGGCGGACGGAGCCCCAGCATTTT
TRBV7-2	.	.	16	TRBJ1-2	CASSLDPGTLYYGYTF	TGTGCCAGCAGCTTAGACCCGGGGACACTTTACTATGGCTACACCTTC
TRBV7-8	TRBD1	few	17	TRBJ1-1	CASSYQTGGRVHTEAFF	TGTGCCAGCAGCTACCAGACAGGGGGAAGGGTTCACACTGAAGCTTTCTTT